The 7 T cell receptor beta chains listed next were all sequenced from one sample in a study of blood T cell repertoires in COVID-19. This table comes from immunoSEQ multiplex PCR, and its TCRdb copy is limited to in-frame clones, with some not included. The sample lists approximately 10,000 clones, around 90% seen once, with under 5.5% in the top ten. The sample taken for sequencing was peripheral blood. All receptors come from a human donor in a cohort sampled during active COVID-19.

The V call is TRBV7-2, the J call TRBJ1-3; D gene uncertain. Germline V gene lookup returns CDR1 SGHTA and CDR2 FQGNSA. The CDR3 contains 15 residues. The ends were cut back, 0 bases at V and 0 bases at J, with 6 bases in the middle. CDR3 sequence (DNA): TGTGCCAGCAGCTTAGCCAGTATCTCTGGAAACACCATATATTTT. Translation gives CASSLASISGNTIYF.

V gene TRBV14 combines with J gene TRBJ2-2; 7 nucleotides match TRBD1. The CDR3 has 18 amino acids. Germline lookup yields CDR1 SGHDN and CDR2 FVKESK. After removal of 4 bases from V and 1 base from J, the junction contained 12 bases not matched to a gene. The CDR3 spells CASSPSSGRQGNTGELFF. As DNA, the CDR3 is TGTGCCAGCAGCCCATCAAGTGGGAGACAGGGGAACACCGGGGAGCTGTTTTTT.

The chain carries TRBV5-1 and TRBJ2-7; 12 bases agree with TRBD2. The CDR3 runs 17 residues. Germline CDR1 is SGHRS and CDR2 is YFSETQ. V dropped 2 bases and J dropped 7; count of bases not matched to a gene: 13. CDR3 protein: CASSFFLTSGRTGEQYF. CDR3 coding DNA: TGCGCCAGCAGCTTCTTCCTGACTAGCGGGAGAACAGGAGAGCAGTACTTC.

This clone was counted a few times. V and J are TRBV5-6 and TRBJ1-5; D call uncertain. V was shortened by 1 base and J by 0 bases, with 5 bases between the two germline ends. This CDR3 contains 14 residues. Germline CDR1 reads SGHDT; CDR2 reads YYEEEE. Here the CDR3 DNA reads TGTGCCAGCAGCTTGTCGTATAGCAATCAGCCCCAGCATTTT. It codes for CASSLSYSNQPQHF.

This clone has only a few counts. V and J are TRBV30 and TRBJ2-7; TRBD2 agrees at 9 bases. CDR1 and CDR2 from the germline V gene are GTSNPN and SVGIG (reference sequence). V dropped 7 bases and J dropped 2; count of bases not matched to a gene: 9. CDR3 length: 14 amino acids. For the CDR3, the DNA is TGTGCCTCCCACCTTAGCGGGGGCCCCTACGAGCAGTACTTC. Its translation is CASHLSGGPYEQYF.

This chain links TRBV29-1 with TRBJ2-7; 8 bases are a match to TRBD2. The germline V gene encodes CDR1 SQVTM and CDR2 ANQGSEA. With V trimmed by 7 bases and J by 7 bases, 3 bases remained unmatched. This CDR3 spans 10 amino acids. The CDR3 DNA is TGCAGCGCCGGGAGGGAGGAGCAGTACTTC. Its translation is CSAGREEQYF.

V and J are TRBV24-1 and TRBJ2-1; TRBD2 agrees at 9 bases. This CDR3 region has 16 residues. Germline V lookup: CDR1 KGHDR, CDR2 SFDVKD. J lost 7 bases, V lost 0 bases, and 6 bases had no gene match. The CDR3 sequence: CATSDLGSGRANEQFF. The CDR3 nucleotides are TGTGCCACCAGTGATTTGGGTAGCGGGAGAGCGAATGAGCAGTTCTTC.